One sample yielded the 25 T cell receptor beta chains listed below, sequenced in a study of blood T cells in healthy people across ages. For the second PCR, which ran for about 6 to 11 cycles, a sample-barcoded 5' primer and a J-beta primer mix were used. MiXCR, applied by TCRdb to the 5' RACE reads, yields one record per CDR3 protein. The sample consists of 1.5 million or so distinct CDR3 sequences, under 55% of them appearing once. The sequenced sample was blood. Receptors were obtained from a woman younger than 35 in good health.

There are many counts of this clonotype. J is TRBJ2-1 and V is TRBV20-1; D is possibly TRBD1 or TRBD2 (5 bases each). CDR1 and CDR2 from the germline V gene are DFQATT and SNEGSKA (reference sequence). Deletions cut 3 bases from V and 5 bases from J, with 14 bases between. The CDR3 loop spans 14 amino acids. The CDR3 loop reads CSASRGALNNEQFF. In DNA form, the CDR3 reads TGCAGTGCTAGTCGAGGGGCCCTAAACAATGAGCAGTTCTTC.

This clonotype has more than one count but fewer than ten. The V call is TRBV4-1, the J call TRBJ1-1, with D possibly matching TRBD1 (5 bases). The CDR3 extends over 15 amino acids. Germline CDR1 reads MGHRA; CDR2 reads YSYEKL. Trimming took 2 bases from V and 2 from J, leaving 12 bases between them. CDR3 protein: CASSQPRRGNTEAFF. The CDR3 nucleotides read TGCGCCAGCAGCCAACCGCGTAGGGGAAACACTGAAGCTTTCTTT.

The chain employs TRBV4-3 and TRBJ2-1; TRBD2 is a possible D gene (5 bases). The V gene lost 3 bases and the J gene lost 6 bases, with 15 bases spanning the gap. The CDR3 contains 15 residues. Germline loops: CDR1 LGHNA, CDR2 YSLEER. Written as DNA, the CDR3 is TGCGCCAGCAGCCAGGGTGACTCGAGGGTCAATGAGCAGTTCTTC. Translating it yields CASSQGDSRVNEQFF.

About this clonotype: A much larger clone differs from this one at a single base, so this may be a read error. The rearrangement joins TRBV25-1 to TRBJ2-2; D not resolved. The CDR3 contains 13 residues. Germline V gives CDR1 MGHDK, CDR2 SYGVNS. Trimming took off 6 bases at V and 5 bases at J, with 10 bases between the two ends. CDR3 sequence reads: CASRAQGTGELFF. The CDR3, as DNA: TGTGCCAGCAGGGCTCAAGGGACCGGGGAGCTGTTTTTT.

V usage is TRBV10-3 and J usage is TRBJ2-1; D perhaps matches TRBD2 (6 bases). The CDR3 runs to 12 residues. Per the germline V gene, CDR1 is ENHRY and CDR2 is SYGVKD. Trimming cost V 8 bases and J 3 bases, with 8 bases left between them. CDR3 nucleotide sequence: TGTGCCATCGAGGGACTCTACAATGAGCAGTTCTTC. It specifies CAIEGLYNEQFF.

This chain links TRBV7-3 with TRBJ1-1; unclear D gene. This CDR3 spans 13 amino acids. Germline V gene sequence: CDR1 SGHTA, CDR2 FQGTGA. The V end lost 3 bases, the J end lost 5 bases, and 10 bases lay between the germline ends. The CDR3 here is CASSLSHGTEAFF. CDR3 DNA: TGTGCCAGCAGCTTGTCTCACGGGACTGAAGCTTTCTTT.

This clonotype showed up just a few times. The CDR3 DNA is TGTGCCAGCAGCTTGCAACCCCGTGGCGACAATGAGCAGTTCTTC. Its translation: CASSLQPRGDNEQFF. This sequence joins TRBV5-6 and TRBJ2-1; D call uncertain. Trimming took 1 base from V and 5 from J, leaving 13 bases between them. The CDR3 contains 15 residues. Germline CDR1 and CDR2: SGHDT and YYEEEE. Variable domain in full (rest from reference TRBV5-6 and TRBJ2-1): DAGVTQSPTHLIKTRGQQVTLRCSPKSGHDTVSWYQQALGQGPQFIFQYYEEEERQRGNFPDRFSGHQFPNYSSELNVNALLLGDSALYLCASSLQPRGDNEQFFGPGTRLTVL.

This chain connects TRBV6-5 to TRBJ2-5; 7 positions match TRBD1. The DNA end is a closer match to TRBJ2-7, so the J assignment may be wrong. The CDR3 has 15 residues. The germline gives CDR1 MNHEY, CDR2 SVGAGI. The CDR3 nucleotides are TGTGCCAGCAAATGCCGTAGGACAGGTGACTACGAGCAGTACTTC. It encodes CASKCRRTGDYEQYF.

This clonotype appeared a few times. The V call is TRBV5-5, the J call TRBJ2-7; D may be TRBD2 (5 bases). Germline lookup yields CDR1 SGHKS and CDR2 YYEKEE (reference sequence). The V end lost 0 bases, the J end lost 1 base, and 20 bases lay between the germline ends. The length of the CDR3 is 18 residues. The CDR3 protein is CASSLVDYRHLTSYEQYF. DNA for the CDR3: TGTGCCAGCAGCTTGGTCGACTACCGGCACTTAACTTCCTACGAGCAGTACTTC.

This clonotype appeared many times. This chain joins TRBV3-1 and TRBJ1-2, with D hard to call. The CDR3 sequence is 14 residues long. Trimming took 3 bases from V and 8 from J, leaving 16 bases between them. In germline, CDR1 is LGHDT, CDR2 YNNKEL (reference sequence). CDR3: CASSQEPDLRGYTF. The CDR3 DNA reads TGTGCCAGCAGCCAGGAACCAGATCTTAGGGGCTACACCTTC.

CDR3 loop: CASSLAPGPSTEAFF. The CDR3 DNA reads TGTGCCAGCAGCCTCGCCCCGGGGCCTTCCACTGAAGCTTTCTTT. The chain carries TRBV14 and TRBJ1-1; D may be TRBD1 (5 bases). The CDR3 runs to 15 residues. Looked up from germline, CDR1 is SGHDN and CDR2 is FVKESK. Trimming cost V 4 bases and J 4 bases, with 16 bases left between them.

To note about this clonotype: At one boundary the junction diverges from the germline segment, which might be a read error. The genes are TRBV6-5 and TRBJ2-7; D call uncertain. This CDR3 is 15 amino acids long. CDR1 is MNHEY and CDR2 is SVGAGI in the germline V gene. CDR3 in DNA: TGTGCCAGCAGTTACTCAGGGCAGGCGACCTACGTGCAGTACTTC. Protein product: CASSYSGQATYVQYF.

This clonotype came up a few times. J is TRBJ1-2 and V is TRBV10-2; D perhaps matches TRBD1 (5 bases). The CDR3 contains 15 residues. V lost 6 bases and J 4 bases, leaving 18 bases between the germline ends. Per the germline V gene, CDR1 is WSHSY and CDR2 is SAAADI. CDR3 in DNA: TGCGCCAGCAGACCCTTAGAACGGGGGTCCTATGGCTACACCTTC. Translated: CASRPLERGSYGYTF.

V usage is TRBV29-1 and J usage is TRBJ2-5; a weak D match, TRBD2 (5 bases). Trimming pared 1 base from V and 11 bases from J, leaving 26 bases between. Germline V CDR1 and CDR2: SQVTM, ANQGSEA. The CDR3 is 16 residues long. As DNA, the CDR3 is TGCAGCGTTGAAGGACCTAGCCCACAGCAGTACAATGAGCAGTACTTC. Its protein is CSVEGPSPQQYNEQYF. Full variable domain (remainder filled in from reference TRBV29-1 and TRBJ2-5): SAVISQKPSRDICQRGTSLTIQCQVDSQVTMMFWYRQQPGQSLTLIATANQGSEATYESGFVIDKFPISRPNLTFSTLTVSNMSPEDSSIYLCSVEGPSPQQYNEQYFGPGTRLLVL.

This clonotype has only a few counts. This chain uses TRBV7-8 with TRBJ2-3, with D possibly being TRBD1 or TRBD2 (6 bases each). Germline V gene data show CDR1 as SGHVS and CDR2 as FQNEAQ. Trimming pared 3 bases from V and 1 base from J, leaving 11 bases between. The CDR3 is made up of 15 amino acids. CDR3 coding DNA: TGTGCCAGCAGCTTCCACGGGGGCGGCACAGATACGCAGTATTTT. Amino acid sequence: CASSFHGGGTDTQYF.

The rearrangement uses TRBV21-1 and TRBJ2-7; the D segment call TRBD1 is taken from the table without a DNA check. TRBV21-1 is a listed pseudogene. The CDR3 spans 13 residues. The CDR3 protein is CASSGWTVHEQYF. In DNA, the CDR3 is TGTGCCAGCAGCGGATGGACAGTACACGAGCAGTACTTC.

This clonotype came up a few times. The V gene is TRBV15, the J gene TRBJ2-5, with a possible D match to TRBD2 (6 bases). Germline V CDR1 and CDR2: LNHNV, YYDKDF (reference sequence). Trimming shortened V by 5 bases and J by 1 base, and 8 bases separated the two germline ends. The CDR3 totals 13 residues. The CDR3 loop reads CATSWGVQETQYF. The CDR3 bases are TGTGCCACCAGCTGGGGGGTCCAAGAGACCCAGTACTTC.

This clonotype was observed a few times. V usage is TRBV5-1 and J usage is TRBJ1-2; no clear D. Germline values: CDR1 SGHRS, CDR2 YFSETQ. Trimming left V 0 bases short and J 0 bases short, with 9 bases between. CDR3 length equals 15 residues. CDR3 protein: CASSLGANANYGYTF. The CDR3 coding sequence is TGCGCCAGCAGCTTGGGGGCAAACGCTAACTATGGCTACACCTTC. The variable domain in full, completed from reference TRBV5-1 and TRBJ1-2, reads KAGVTQTPRYLIKTRGQQVTLSCSPISGHRSVSWYQQTPGQGLQFLFEYFSETQRNKGNFPGRFSGRQFSNSRSEMNVSTLELGDSALYLCASSLGANANYGYTFGSGTRLTVV.

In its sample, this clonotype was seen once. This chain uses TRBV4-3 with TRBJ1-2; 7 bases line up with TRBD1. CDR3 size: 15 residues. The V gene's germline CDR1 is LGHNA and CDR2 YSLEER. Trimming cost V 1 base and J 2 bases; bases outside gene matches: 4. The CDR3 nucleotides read TGCGCCAGCAGCCAAGTCCAGGGGGTCAACTATGGCTACACCTTC. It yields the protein CASSQVQGVNYGYTF.

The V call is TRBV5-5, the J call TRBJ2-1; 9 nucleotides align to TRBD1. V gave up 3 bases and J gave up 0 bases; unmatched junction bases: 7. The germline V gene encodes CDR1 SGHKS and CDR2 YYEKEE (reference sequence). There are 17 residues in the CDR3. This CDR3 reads CASSYRTGVGSYNEQFF. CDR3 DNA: TGTGCCAGCAGCTATCGGACAGGGGTGGGCTCCTACAATGAGCAGTTCTTC.

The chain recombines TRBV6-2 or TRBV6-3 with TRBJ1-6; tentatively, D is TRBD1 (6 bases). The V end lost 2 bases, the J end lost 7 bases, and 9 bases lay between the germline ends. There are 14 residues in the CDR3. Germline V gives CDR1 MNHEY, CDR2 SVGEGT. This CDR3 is CASSYNRENSPLHF. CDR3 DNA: TGTGCCAGCAGTTACAACAGGGAGAATTCACCCCTCCACTTT.

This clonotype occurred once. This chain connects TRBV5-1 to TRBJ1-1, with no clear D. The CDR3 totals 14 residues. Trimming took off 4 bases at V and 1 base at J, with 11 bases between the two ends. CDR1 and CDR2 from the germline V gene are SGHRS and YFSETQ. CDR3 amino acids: CASSVTVANTEAFF. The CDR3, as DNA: TGCGCCAGCAGCGTGACGGTGGCGAACACTGAAGCTTTCTTT.

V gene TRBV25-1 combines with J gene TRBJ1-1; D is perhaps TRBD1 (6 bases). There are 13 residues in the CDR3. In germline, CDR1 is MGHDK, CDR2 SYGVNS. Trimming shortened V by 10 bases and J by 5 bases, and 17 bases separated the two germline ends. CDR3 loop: CATSRTEKTEAFF. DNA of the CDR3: TGTGCCACCTCCAGGACAGAAAAAACTGAAGCTTTCTTT.

The CDR3 sequence is CASSPSGGAAFF. The CDR3 nucleotides are TGTGCCAGCAGCCCTTCAGGGGGCGCGGCTTTCTTT. The chain joins TRBV12-3 or TRBV12-4 to TRBJ1-1, with 8 bases lining up with TRBD1. With 6 bases clipped from V and 11 bases from J, the junction kept 8 bases outside the gene matches. The CDR3 is made up of 12 amino acids.

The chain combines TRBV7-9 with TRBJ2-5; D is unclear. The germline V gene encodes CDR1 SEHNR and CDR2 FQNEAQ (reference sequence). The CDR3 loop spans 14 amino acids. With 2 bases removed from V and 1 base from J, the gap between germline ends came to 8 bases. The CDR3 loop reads CASSLLSTQETQYF. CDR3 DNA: TGTGCCAGCAGCTTATTATCAACCCAAGAGACCCAGTACTTC.